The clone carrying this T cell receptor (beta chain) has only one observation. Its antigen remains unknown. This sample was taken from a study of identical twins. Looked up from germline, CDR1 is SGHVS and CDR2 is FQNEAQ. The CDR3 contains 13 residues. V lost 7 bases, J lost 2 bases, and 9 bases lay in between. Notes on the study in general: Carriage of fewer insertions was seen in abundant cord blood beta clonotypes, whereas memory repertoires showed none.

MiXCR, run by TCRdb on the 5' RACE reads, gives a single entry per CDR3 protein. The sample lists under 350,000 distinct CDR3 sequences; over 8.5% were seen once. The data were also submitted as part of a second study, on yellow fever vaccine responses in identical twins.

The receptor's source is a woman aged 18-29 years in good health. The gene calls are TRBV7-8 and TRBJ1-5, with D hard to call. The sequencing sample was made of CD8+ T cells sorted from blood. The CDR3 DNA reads TGTGCCAGCATGATGGGTGGCAATCAGCCCCAGCATTTT. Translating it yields CASMMGGNQPQHF.